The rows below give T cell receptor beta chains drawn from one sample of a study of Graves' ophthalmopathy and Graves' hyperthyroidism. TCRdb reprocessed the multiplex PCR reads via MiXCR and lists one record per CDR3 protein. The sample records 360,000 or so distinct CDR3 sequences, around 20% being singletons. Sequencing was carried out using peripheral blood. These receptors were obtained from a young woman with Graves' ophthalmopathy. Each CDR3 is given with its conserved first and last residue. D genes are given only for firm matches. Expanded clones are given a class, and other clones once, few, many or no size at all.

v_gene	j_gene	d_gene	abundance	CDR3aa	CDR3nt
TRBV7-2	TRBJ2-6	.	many	CASSLGLLGANVLTF	TGTGCCAGCAGCTTAGGACTTCTTGGGGCCAACGTCCTGACTTTC
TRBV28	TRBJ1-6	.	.	CASSLNGHDNSPLHF	TGTGCCAGCAGTTTGAACGGGCATGACAATTCACCCCTCCACTTT
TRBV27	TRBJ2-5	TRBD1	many	CASAWLQGDSRETQYF	TGTGCCAGCGCATGGTTGCAAGGGGACAGCCGGGAGACCCAGTACTTC
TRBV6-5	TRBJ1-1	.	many	CASSSNVRGTEAFF	TGTGCCAGCAGTTCCAACGTCCGAGGCACTGAAGCTTTCTTT
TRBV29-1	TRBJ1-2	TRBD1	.	CSVDLRGTGWYGYTF	TGCAGCGTTGACTTACGTGGGACAGGGTGGTATGGCTACACCTTC
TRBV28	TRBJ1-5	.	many	CASSQPGTNQPQHF	TGTGCCAGCAGCCAACCAGGGACAAATCAGCCCCAGCATTTT
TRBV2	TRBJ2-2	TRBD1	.	CASSGGTGKWTGELFF	TGTGCCAGCAGTGGCGGGACAGGGAAATGGACCGGGGAGCTGTTTTTT
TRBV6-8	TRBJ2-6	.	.	CASSYHKARPGPTGANVLTF	TGTGCCAGCAGTTACCACAAGGCACGGCCTGGGCCGACTGGGGCCAACGTCCTGACTTTC
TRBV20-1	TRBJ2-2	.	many	CSGQRSAGELFF	TGCAGTGGACAGCGCTCAGCCGGGGAGCTGTTTTTT
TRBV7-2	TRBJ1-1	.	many	CASREGGNTEAFF	TGTGCCAGCAGAGAAGGGGGGAACACTGAAGCTTTCTTT
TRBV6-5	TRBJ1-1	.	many	CASSYSSGFNTEAFF	TGTGCCAGCAGTTACTCATCGGGGTTTAACACTGAAGCTTTCTTT
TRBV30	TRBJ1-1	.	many	CAWGGMDGYAFF	TGTGCCTGGGGGGGGATGGACGGGTATGCTTTCTTT
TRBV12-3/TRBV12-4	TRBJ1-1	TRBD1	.	CASSSVRGNAFF	TGTGCCAGCAGCTCCGTCAGGGGGAACGCTTTCTTT
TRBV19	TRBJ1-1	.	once	CASSAQENVEAFF	TGTGCCAGTAGTGCACAGGAAAACGTTGAAGCTTTCTTT
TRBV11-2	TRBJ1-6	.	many	CASSLSNRGSSYNSPLHF	TGTGCCAGCAGTTTAAGCAATCGGGGGAGCTCCTATAATTCACCCCTCCACTTT
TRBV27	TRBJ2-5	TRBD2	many	CASNSGGTTKETQYF	TGTGCCAGCAATAGCGGGGGTACAACCAAAGAGACCCAGTACTTC
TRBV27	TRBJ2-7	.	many	CASSLGLSSYEQYF	TGTGCCAGCAGTTTAGGGTTGAGCTCCTACGAGCAGTACTTC
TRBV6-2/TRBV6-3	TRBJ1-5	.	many	CASSSSINQPQHF	.
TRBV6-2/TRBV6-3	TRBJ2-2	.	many	CASSYSPHTGELFF	TGTGCCAGCAGTTACTCTCCCCACACCGGGGAGCTGTTTTTT
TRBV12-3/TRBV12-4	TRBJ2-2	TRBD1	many	CATTIFHRGTDTGELFF	TGTGCCACCACGATTTTCCACAGGGGTACGGACACCGGGGAGCTGTTTTTT
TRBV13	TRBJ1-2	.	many	CASSLGSGLNYGYTF	TGTGCCAGCAGCTTAGGATCGGGCCTTAACTATGGCTACACCTTC
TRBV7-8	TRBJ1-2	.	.	CASSLRTREFYGYTF	TGTGCCAGCAGCTTAAGGACCAGGGAGTTCTATGGCTACACCTTC
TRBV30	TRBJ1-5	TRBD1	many	CAWSPGQGNQPQHF	TGTGCCTGGAGTCCTGGACAGGGGAATCAGCCCCAGCATTTT
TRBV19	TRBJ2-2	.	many	CADTGELFF	TGTGCTGACACCGGGGAGCTGTTTTTT
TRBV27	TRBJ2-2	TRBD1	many	CASGDRGYTGELFF	TGTGCCAGCGGGGACAGGGGGTACACCGGGGAGCTGTTTTTT
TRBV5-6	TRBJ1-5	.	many	CASSRSYQPQHF	TGTGCCAGCAGCAGGAGTTATCAGCCCCAGCATTTT
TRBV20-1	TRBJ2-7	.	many	CSAKERTEQYF	TGCAGTGCTAAAGAGCGGACCGAGCAGTACTTC
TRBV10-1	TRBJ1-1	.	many	CARMDSRTPLGEAFF	TGCGCCCGAATGGATTCCCGGACCCCCCTAGGGGAGGCTTTCTTT
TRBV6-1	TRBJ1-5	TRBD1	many	CASSPGGPNQPQHF	TGTGCCAGCAGTCCAGGGGGGCCCAATCAGCCCCAGCATTTT
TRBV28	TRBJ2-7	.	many	CASSTPHEQYF	TGTGCCAGCAGTACGCCCCACGAGCAGTACTTC
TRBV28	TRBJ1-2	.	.	CASRQTVPNYGYTF	TGTGCCAGCAGACAAACAGTACCTAACTATGGCTACACCTTC
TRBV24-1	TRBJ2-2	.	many	CATSEGTSLGPGELFF	TGTGCCACCAGTGAAGGGACCTCTCTGGGACCCGGGGAGCTGTTTTTT
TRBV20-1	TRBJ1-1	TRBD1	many	CSARSTGGTEAFF	TGCAGTGCTAGATCCACAGGGGGCACTGAAGCTTTCTTT
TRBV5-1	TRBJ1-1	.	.	CASSTEQGTVNTEAFF	TGCGCCAGCAGTACCGAGCAGGGAACGGTGAACACTGAAGCTTTCTTT
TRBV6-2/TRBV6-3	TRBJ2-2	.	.	CASSPFDTGELFF	TGTGCCAGCAGTCCTTTTGACACCGGGGAGCTGTTTTTT
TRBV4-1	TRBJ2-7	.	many	CASSQVGLYEQYF	TGCGCCAGCAGCCAAGTTGGCCTCTACGAGCAGTACTTC
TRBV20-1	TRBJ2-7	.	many	CSARETPYEQYF	TGCAGTGCTAGAGAGACACCTTACGAGCAGTACTTC
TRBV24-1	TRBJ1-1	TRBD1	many	CATSDGGTGHTEAFF	TGTGCCACCAGTGATGGTGGGACAGGGCACACTGAAGCTTTCTTT
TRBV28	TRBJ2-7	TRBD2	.	CASSLAGVRGQYF	TGTGCCAGCAGTTTAGCGGGAGTACGGGGGCAGTACTTC
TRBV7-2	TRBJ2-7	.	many	CASSPRGVPNEQYF	TGTGCCAGCAGCCCCAGGGGGGTCCCCAACGAGCAGTACTTC
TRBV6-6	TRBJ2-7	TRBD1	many	CASRRGQVYHEQYF	TGTGCCAGCAGGAGGGGACAGGTCTACCACGAGCAGTACTTC
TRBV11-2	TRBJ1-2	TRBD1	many	CASSPKGTGGSRNYGYTF	TGTGCCAGCAGCCCAAAGGGAACAGGGGGGTCTAGGAACTATGGCTACACCTTC
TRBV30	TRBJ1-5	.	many	CAWSVQGDQPQHF	TGTGCCTGGAGTGTACAAGGGGATCAGCCCCAGCATTTT
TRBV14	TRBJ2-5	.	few	CASSQDLGGLPETQYF	TGTGCCAGCAGCCAAGATCTTGGGGGCCTTCCCGAGACCCAGTACTTC
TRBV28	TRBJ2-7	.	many	CASSPFRRGGPYSYEQYF	TGTGCCAGCAGTCCGTTCCGGAGGGGGGGCCCATACTCCTACGAGCAGTACTTC
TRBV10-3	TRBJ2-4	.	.	CAISASTGGIQYF	TGTGCCATCAGTGCGTCTACGGGTGGTATTCAGTACTTC
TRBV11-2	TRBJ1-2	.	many	CASTQYGGEYGYTF	TGTGCCAGCACCCAGTATGGGGGGGAATATGGCTACACCTTC
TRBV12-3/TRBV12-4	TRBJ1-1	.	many	CASSSAGNSEAFF	TGTGCCAGCAGTTCCGCGGGGAACAGTGAAGCTTTCTTT
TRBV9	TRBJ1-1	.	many	CASSVYMNTEAFF	TGTGCCAGCAGCGTATACATGAACACTGAAGCTTTCTTT